Shown below are 9 T cell receptor beta chains from a single sample sequenced in a study of blood T cell repertoires in COVID-19 (dated by TCRdb to the early 2020s). The receptor library was made with the immunoSEQ multiplex PCR assay. TCRdb stores this immuneACCESS table with in-frame sequences only. Part of the clones is absent; in the studies checked, under half of the shortfall reflects unresolved V genes, and no reason is known for the rest. The sample table lists about 290,000 clones, about 90% of them with a count of one. The top ten clonotypes cover around 10% of the sample. Material for sequencing was peripheral blood. These receptors were obtained from a woman aged 30 to 39 with COVID-19, enrolled during active disease.

CDR3 loop: CASKLAGGSRTDTQYF. The CDR3 DNA reads TGTGCCAGTAAGCTAGCGGGGGGGTCCCGCACAGATACGCAGTATTTT. This chain connects TRBV19 to TRBJ2-3; 12 bases are a match to TRBD2. Per germline, CDR1 LNHDA and CDR2 SQIVND (reference sequence). CDR3 size: 16 residues. Trimming at V came to 7 bases and at J to 1 base, leaving 6 bases not matched to a gene.

V usage is TRBV7-9 and J usage is TRBJ2-5; 7 bases agree with TRBD1. With 6 bases clipped from V and 5 bases from J, the junction kept 6 bases outside the gene matches. This CDR3 contains 13 residues. CDR1 SEHNR and CDR2 FQNEAQ come from the germline V gene (reference sequence). CDR3 in amino acids: CASRPGTDETQYF. Here the CDR3 DNA reads TGTGCCAGCAGGCCCGGGACAGATGAGACCCAGTACTTC.

The genes are TRBV3-1 (or the pseudogene TRBV3-2) and TRBJ2-7; D possibly corresponds to TRBD1 (5 bases). Germline CDR1 reads LGHDT; CDR2 reads YNNKEL (reference sequence). This CDR3 is 12 amino acids long. CDR3 residues: CASSQAKTELVV. CDR3 bases: TGTGCCAGCAGCCAAGCCAAGACAGAGTTGGTGGTC.

This clone was seen only a few times. The chain links TRBV6-5 to TRBJ2-3; TRBD1 might be the D (6 bases). Germline CDR1 and CDR2: MNHEY and SVGAGI. CDR3 length equals 14 residues. V was trimmed by 10 bases and J by 0 bases, leaving 14 bases between them. The CDR3 sequence is CATQGTTSTDTQYF. DNA for the CDR3: TGTGCCACTCAGGGGACCACTAGCACAGATACGCAGTATTTT.

The CDR3, as DNA: TGTGCCAGCAACGAAGGGACAGGGTCCCCCTACGAGCAGTACTTC. Protein sequence: CASNEGTGSPYEQYF. The chain has TRBV2 and TRBJ2-7, with TRBD1 identical over 9 bases. Trimming at V came to 7 bases and at J to 2 bases, leaving 9 bases not matched to a gene. CDR1 SNHLY and CDR2 FYNNEI come from the germline V gene. The CDR3 runs to 15 residues.

The CDR3 sequence is CASSGADHSNQPQHF. As DNA, the CDR3 is TGTGCCAGTAGTGGGGCAGACCATAGCAATCAGCCCCAGCATTTT. J is TRBJ1-5 and V is TRBV19; TRBD1 is a possible D gene (5 bases). CDR1 is LNHDA, CDR2 SQIVND, per germline (reference sequence). The CDR3 contains 15 residues. The V end lost 5 bases, the J end lost 0 bases, and 11 bases lay between the germline ends.

The rearrangement links TRBV19 to TRBJ1-2, with no clear D. The germline gives CDR1 LNHDA, CDR2 SQIVND (reference sequence). V was cut by 4 bases and J by 2 bases, with 11 bases left in between. This CDR3 spans 14 amino acids. DNA of the CDR3: TGTGCCAGTAGTAGTACTGGTCTAAACTATGGCTACACCTTC. It encodes CASSSTGLNYGYTF.

This clone occurred once. This chain connects TRBV6-1 to TRBJ1-4; TRBD1 agrees at 7 bases. Germline-derived CDR1 and CDR2 are MNHNS and SASEGT. The trim removed 6 bases at V and 3 bases at J, leaving 4 bases unmatched. The CDR3 covers 14 residues. The CDR3 here is CASSPRGANEKLFF. The DNA of the CDR3 is TGTGCCAGCAGCCCCAGGGGGGCTAATGAAAAACTGTTTTTT.

This clone was detected only a few times. The gene calls are TRBV11-2 and TRBJ1-1; 8 positions match TRBD1. The V and J ends lost 4 bases and 11 bases, in that order; junction bases with no gene match: 9. There are 13 residues in the CDR3. Germline CDR1 reads SGHAT; CDR2 reads FQNNGV. Written as DNA, the CDR3 is TGTGCCAGCAGCTCAGGGGGCGCGAGCAGTGCTTTCTTT. Its translation is CASSSGGASSAFF.